These 11 T cell receptor beta chains were all obtained from the same sample, sequenced in a study of blood T cell repertoires in COVID-19. Generated by immunoSEQ multiplex PCR, the TCRdb table keeps only in-frame clones and is missing some. This table holds around 250,000 clones, roughly 84% found once. Input material: peripheral blood. These receptors all come from a woman aged 18-35 years with acute or convalescent COVID-19.

This chain joins TRBV18 and TRBJ1-4, with TRBD1 matching over 10 bases. V lost 1 base to trimming and J lost 5 bases; unmatched junction nucleotides: 1. CDR1 is KGHSH, CDR2 LQKENI, per germline. The CDR3 is 15 amino acids. The CDR3 coding sequence is TGTGCCAGCTCACCACGGGACAGGGGAAATGAAAAACTGTTTTTT. It yields the protein CASSPRDRGNEKLFF.

This chain joins TRBV5-4 and TRBJ2-1, with 13 bases that match TRBD2. Germline V gene data show CDR1 as SGHNT and CDR2 as YYREEE (reference sequence). The CDR3 consists of 17 residues. Trimming took 4 bases from V and 8 from J; bases not matched to a gene: 12. Here the CDR3 reads CASSTWTSGSLYDEQFF. The CDR3 DNA is TGTGCCAGCAGCACATGGACTAGCGGGAGTCTGTACGATGAGCAGTTCTTC.

This clone was recorded once. V usage is TRBV6-2 or TRBV6-3 and J usage is TRBJ1-2; D possibly corresponds to TRBD1 (6 bases). Germline V gives CDR1 MNHEY, CDR2 SVGEGT. This CDR3 is built from 13 residues. V was shortened by 5 bases and J by 7 bases, with 14 bases between the two germline ends. In nucleotides, the CDR3 is TGTGCCAGCAGTAGAGGGACAAAGAGTGGCTACACCTTC. Translation: CASSRGTKSGYTF.

J is TRBJ2-1 and V is TRBV12-3 or TRBV12-4, with unresolved D. V lost 8 bases, J lost 0 bases, and 8 bases lay in between. This CDR3 contains 13 residues. In DNA, the CDR3 is TGTGCCAGCCGCCCGGGCTCCTACAATGAGCAGTTCTTC. Translating it yields CASRPGSYNEQFF.

This chain links TRBV7-2 with TRBJ2-2; 8 bases are shared with TRBD2. CDR3 size: 16 residues. Unmatched junction bases numbered 7, after V lost 2 bases and J lost 5 bases. Per the germline V gene, CDR1 is SGHTA and CDR2 is FQGNSA. The chain's CDR3 is CASSLMIASGTGELFF. The CDR3 DNA reads as TGTGCCAGCAGCTTAATGATCGCTAGCGGGACCGGGGAGCTGTTTTTT.

This chain links TRBV29-1 with TRBJ2-3; 7 positions agree with TRBD2. CDR3 length: 18 residues. After removal of 3 bases from V and 0 bases from J, the junction contained 15 bases not matched to a gene. Germline CDR1 reads SQVTM; CDR2 reads ANQGSEA. The CDR3 DNA is TGCAGCGTTGATGAGCTAGCGGAAACACTTTCTAGCACAGATACGCAGTATTTT. It codes for CSVDELAETLSSTDTQYF.

The chain recombines TRBV7-8 with TRBJ1-2; 7 bases map to TRBD1. The V segment lost 5 bases and the J segment 6 bases; nucleotides outside the gene matches: 9. Germline lookup yields CDR1 SGHVS and CDR2 FQNEAQ. This CDR3 spans 14 amino acids. The CDR3 DNA follows: TGTGCCAGCAGCCGGAACGACAGGGCGGATGGCTACACCTTC. This translates into CASSRNDRADGYTF.

V usage is TRBV11-2 and J usage is TRBJ2-2, with 7 bases lining up with TRBD1. J lost 6 bases, V lost 1 base, and 8 bases had no gene match. Germline CDR1 SGHAT, CDR2 FQNNGV. The CDR3 is 16 amino acids. For the CDR3, the DNA is TGTGCCAGCAGCTTAGTACTACAGGGGCAGTCCGGGGAGCTGTTTTTT. Translation gives CASSLVLQGQSGELFF.

The chain employs TRBV5-6 and TRBJ2-1, with D unclear. Trimming removed 3 bases from V and 4 bases from J, with 5 bases in between. Germline V gene sequence: CDR1 SGHDT, CDR2 YYEEEE. The CDR3 covers 12 residues. In nucleotides, the CDR3 is TGTGCCAGCAGCTCCGGGTACAATGAGCAGTTCTTC. Amino acid sequence: CASSSGYNEQFF.

The chain is built from TRBV28 and TRBJ2-2, with 8 bases lining up with TRBD2. The length of the CDR3 is 14 residues. CDR1 is MDHEN, CDR2 SYDVKM, per germline. V gave up 5 bases and J gave up 7 bases; unmatched junction bases: 6. CDR3 region: CASSRSGTSGELFF. DNA for the CDR3: TGTGCCAGCAGTCGTTCCGGGACTAGCGGGGAGCTGTTTTTT.

This clone was detected only once. The chain combines TRBV6-1 with TRBJ1-1; 7 bases are a match to TRBD1. The CDR3 extends over 15 amino acids. Germline V gene sequence: CDR1 MNHNS, CDR2 SASEGT. The trim removed 3 bases at V and 1 base at J, leaving 5 bases unmatched. CDR3 amino acids: CASSDRQGGNTEAFF. The CDR3 DNA sequence: TGTGCCAGCAGTGACCGACAGGGCGGGAACACTGAAGCTTTCTTT.